This T cell receptor (beta chain) emerged from a study of T cell responses to AZD1222 COVID-19 vaccine. Notes on the study in general: In a largely white British group with more females than males, clonal diversity was possibly underestimated.

Repertoires were generated with immunoSEQ multiplex PCR, while TCRdb's copy carries only in-frame clones and drops some. Seen here are roughly 120,000 clones, around 85% observed once, and the top ten hold 1.5% to 2%. Germline-derived CDR1 and CDR2 are MDHEN and SYDVKM. This CDR3 spans 11 amino acids. The germline V and J ends were trimmed by 4 bases and 15 bases, with 13 bases remaining between them. In regard to this clone: Its antigen is currently unknown.

The chain links TRBV28 to TRBJ1-5; unclear D gene. The input for sequencing was peripheral blood, taken on day 0 of AZD1222 vaccination. The sequence was obtained from an adult in good health. The CDR3 sequence is CASSSVLVAHF. The CDR3, as DNA: TGTGCCAGCAGTTCAGTTTTAGTTGCGCATTTT.